This note documents a single TCR beta chain sequence. It lacks a known antigen. Base qualities were left out, and no much larger clone turns up one base away. The cohort comprised approximately 700 healthy bone marrow donors. At the time of sampling, every cohort member was nominally healthy, though immune exposures that went unrecorded were likely present. The donor was CMV seropositive and was included in the group of around 300 seropositive cohort members. A peripheral blood sample was collected from each donor, and TCR beta sequencing was performed on peripheral blood mononuclear cells. Genomic DNA extraction from the blood cell samples was performed with the Qiagen DNeasy Blood Extraction Kit. The CDR3 goes from the cysteine to the phenylalanine over 14 residues. CDR3 DNA only is kept here, 42 bases in frame from base 1. As encoded in the germline V gene (reference sequence), CDR1 is SEHNR while CDR2 is FQNEAQ.

The library was made by the immunoSEQ multiplex PCR assay. A mixture of 60 forward primers for TCR Vbeta segments and 13 reverse primers for TCR Jbeta segments was used in the multiplex PCR. A multiplex PCR assay on genomic DNA amplified the CDR3 region of rearranged TCR beta genes. The amplified TCR beta libraries were sequenced on the Illumina HiSeq System as 87-base-pair reads. In the source study's methods: Across the 500 to 700 repertoires, a later analysis counted 80 million or so unique TCR beta chains, roughly 11 million of which were shared by at least two donors. Raw reads were error-corrected and collapsed into unique sequences by a nearest-neighbor algorithm in which closely related sequences were merged to remove PCR and sequencing errors. V, D and J gene segments were assigned by aligning CDR3 sequences to IMGT reference sequences. Each retained sequence needed at least a six-nucleotide match to both a V gene segment and a J gene segment. Rearrangements were called productive when the CDR3 lacked stop codons and stayed in frame with V and J; all others were non-productive. CDR3 was defined according to IMGT convention as the region running from the second conserved V-encoded cysteine to the conserved J-encoded phenylalanine. In an earlier analysis of approximately 590 of the donors, sequences lacking an unambiguous match to a single V gene segment were excluded. In an earlier analysis of some 590 of the donors, a V segment was called functional when productive rearrangements were above 56.7%, and segregating when the standard deviation between donors exceeded 5%. A statistical classification framework was built for diagnosing cytomegalovirus status from the catalog of TCR beta chain sequences. A later analysis assigned V and J genes by comparing TCR nucleotide sequences with IMGT/GENE-DB human TR gene sequences. A later analysis assigned CDR3 sequences and most-parsimonious VDJ recombination scenarios with the TCRdist pipeline. In a later analysis, every TCR beta chain was defined by the combination of its CDR3 amino acid sequence and its V-gene family, and reads without a unique V-gene family were dropped. A later analysis removed several hundred highly shared, low-generation-probability nucleotide sequences to deal with suspected cross-contamination and a sequencing artifact. In a later analysis, a clonal expansion index for each public chain was calculated from normalized within-repertoire ranks of inferred template counts. Generation probabilities in a later analysis came from a VDJ recombination model fitted to out-of-frame rearrangements, and those results were checked against IGoR. A later analysis scored TCR-TCR, TCR-HLA and TCR-CMV co-occurrence with hypergeometric tests, applying a repertoire-size bias correction to TCR pairs. False discovery rates were estimated in a later analysis by permuting HLA or CMV assignments 20 times. In a later analysis, co-occurring TCRs were grouped with DBSCAN, and TCRdist sequence similarity was added when clustering was performed within HLA-allele-positive subsets. Co-occurrence clustering excluded repertoires with fewer than 30,000 or more than 120,000 public chains, plus five with anomalous nucleotide sharing. TCRdb took over this immuneACCESS table, retaining in-frame rearrangements with V and J assigned. Such tables are incomplete; in checked studies, under half of the missing clones stem from an unresolved V gene, and the remainder is unexplained. D and trimming come from the DNA, and the V and J calls and clone size come from that table. The sample table records 90,000 to 150,000 clones; around 84% of these occur just once. Of the sample, 3% to 4% is held by the ten largest clones.

These data come from a study of cytomegalovirus exposure and HLA in healthy donors listed by TCRdb under 2017. Turning to the overall study: An earlier analysis of several hundred of the donors reported roughly 300 Gb of sequence data and more than 90 million unique TCR beta sequences from about 180 million T cells. About 280 gigabases of sequencing data and 78 million or so unique TCR sequences were included in an early release covering 500 to 750 HLA-typed donors. Of the 300 to 500 genotyped donors, less than 90% were placed in the genetic ancestry cluster associated with self-reported Caucasian donors. The aim of the study was to test whether cataloging public T cell receptors could identify signatures of past pathogen exposure. The study profiled the T cell repertoires of 500 to 800 subjects by immunosequencing and related them to cytomegalovirus serostatus. A separate validation cohort of 100 to 150 different subjects was used in addition to the roughly 700-subject first cohort. The study combined high-throughput TCR immunosequencing, statistical association of individual TCRs with disease status, and machine learning to predict cytomegalovirus infection status. A later analysis re-analyzed previously published TCR beta repertoires from 660 or so donors and added high-resolution HLA genotyping to study TCR occurrence patterns. Rather than drawing on any new phenotypic data, the later analysis identified candidate immune exposures from TCR beta sequences and the way those sequences occurred across donors. An earlier analysis of 587 of the donors applied high-throughput TCR beta sequencing to assess whether each TCR beta V gene segment acted as functional or pseudogenic. Donor age, sex, ethnicity and CMV serostatus were compiled alongside the repertoire data. Genome-wide SNP genotypes for about 55% of the roughly 670 donors were used in a later genetic analysis, which treated that subset as a discovery cohort. All discovery cohort repertoires had been generated on a single sequencing platform. Class I and class II HLA loci were covered by the typing at four-digit resolution. Typing coverage varied by locus: roughly 629-640 donors for A, B, C, DRB1 and DQB1; roughly 510 for DQA1; more than 600 for DPA1; 450 to 480 for DPB1. Roughly 5 DR-DQ haplotypes were handled as single units for association and clustering, since linkage in the cohort was strong. Across 300 to 400 genotyped donors of the cohort, an average of about 250,000 unique TCR beta nucleotide sequences per donor were sequenced, and about a sixth of those sequences were non-productive. Paper-wide results and their limitations: About 15 rarely observed V segments, including chromosome 9 orphons, were excluded from the earlier analysis of several hundred of the donors because counts were too low. A group of highly shared sequence variants was considered likely to be a technical artifact of the sequencing pipeline. Some IMGT-functional V segments, including TRBV6-2 and TRBV6-3, could not be told apart with the 87-base-pair reads, so those segments were excluded. A later analysis reported that several top co-occurrence clusters appeared linked to parvovirus B19, influenza, CMV and Epstein-Barr virus. Sequencing depth was assumed to be roughly uniform across donors in the presence/absence analyses, though that assumption may not hold. In a later analysis, most CMV-associated TCR beta chains were found to appear HLA-restricted, with HLA associations seemingly driven largely by CMV exposure. In vitro tests confirmed that a few of the cytomegalovirus-associated TCR beta chains recognize cytomegalovirus antigens. Broadly in line with IMGT annotations, most TCR beta V segments showed up in productive rearrangements about 87% or about 30% of the time in an earlier analysis of 450 to 600 of the donors. For the cohort, immune exposure information was limited to CMV serostatus. This cohort had only TCR beta chains sequenced, and the lack of alpha or paired-chain data limited which features could be detected. The study gave a list of more than 150 TCR beta chains associated with cytomegalovirus. According to a later genetic analysis, donors in an Asian-associated ancestry cluster had fewer N-insertions in productive TCRs than the approximately 670-donor mean. A later analysis found that TCR association rates varied across HLA loci, with DRB1 alleles showing the most associated TCRs and HLA-C alleles the fewest. A later genetic analysis associated a missense DCLRE1C variant with V-gene and J-gene trimming of TCR beta chains, and an independent cohort replicated the association. While some public TCRs were present in many individuals, most TCR sequences turned up only very rarely across donors. In a later analysis, some 17,000 TCR beta sequences were associated with specific HLA alleles at a false discovery rate of 0.05. When HLA alleles, especially DR and DQ, strongly co-occurred, TCR associations were difficult to assign to individual alleles. Because HLA typing was unavailable for some donors at each locus, only the typed subset was used in association tests. According to the authors, the approach could potentially be generalized to other disease states and immunological phenotypes. Linkage disequilibrium might explain the correlated functional status among segregating V segments, but an unknown experimental factor could not be ruled out. In a later analysis, HLA-associated TCR beta chains showed more clonal expansion and lower generation probabilities than non-associated chains that were equally common. A further reported finding was that TCR beta sequences accurately predicted the HLA-A and HLA-B alleles for most subjects in the first cohort. In both the original and validation cohorts, the classifier was reported to diagnose cytomegalovirus status with high specificity and sensitivity.

The V and J segments used are TRBV7-9 and TRBJ2-5; a tentative D match to TRBD1 spans 6 bases. The J call may not be correct, given that the DNA end is closer to TRBJ2-7. This sequence originates from a woman aged 25 to 39 in good health and CMV-seropositive. Sequencing input: PBMCs. The CDR3 amino acid sequence is: CASSLVGQGSEQYF. The bases read TGTGCCAGCAGCTTAGTTGGGCAGGGGAGCGAGCAGTACTTC.